The next 20 T cell receptor beta chains were all read from a single sample in a study of blood T cell repertoires in COVID-19. The repertoire was sequenced with immunoSEQ multiplex PCR; TCRdb's copy has only in-frame clones and lacks some. The data show about 290,000 clones, roughly 89% seen once. Material: PBMCs or T cells enriched from blood (not recorded which). The receptors here all came from a woman aged 40 to 50 who had recovered from COVID-19.

DNA for the CDR3: TGTGCCAGTAGTGTAACCGGAGTGAACACTGAAGCTTTCTTT. Protein sequence: CASSVTGVNTEAFF. The chain uses TRBV19 and TRBJ1-1; no firm D call. This CDR3 contains 14 residues. Germline V CDR1 and CDR2: LNHDA, SQIVND (reference sequence). V was trimmed by 5 bases and J by 0 bases, leaving 10 bases between them.

This clone was observed a handful of times. The chain couples TRBV4-1 to TRBJ2-7, with a possible D match to TRBD2 (6 bases). The CDR3 loop spans 17 amino acids. CDR1 and CDR2 from the germline V gene are MGHRA and YSYEKL. V was shortened by 5 bases and J by 0 bases, with 20 bases between the two germline ends. This chain's CDR3 is CASSEGSSDQSSYEQYF. As DNA, the CDR3 is TGCGCCAGCAGCGAGGGCTCTAGCGATCAGAGCTCCTACGAGCAGTACTTC.

The rearrangement links TRBV11-2 to TRBJ1-5; the D gene is possibly TRBD1 (5 bases). Germline values: CDR1 SGHAT, CDR2 FQNNGV. V lost 7 bases, J lost 6 bases, and 22 bases lay in between. This CDR3 has 16 residues. The CDR3 sequence: CASTPKDIFVGQPQHF. The CDR3 coding sequence is TGTGCCAGCACACCGAAGGACATTTTCGTAGGTCAGCCCCAGCATTTT.

This chain links TRBV6-2 or TRBV6-3 with TRBJ2-5; 10 positions match TRBD2. Germline trimming cut 0 bases from V and 7 bases from J; bases unmatched to any gene: 14. Germline CDR1 reads MNHEY; CDR2 reads SVGEGT. The CDR3 runs 18 residues. The DNA of the CDR3 is TGTGCCAGCAGTTACTCGGTAGCGGGGGGCCCGGTTGATACGACCCAGTACTTC. Translating gives CASSYSVAGGPVDTTQYF.

The rearrangement uses TRBV7-9 and TRBJ1-1, with TRBD1 matching 7 bases. CDR1 SEHNR and CDR2 FQNEAQ come from the germline V gene (reference sequence). The junction had 3 bases not matched to a gene; V was cut back by 1 base and J by 4 bases. The CDR3 runs 14 residues. The chain's CDR3 is CASSLGAGGTEAFF. CDR3 coding DNA: TGTGCCAGCAGCTTAGGAGCAGGGGGCACTGAAGCTTTCTTT.

The CDR3 nucleotides are TGCGCCAGCAGTGTGTTAGCGGGGACGGGTGAGCAGTTCTTC. It translates to CASSVLAGTGEQFF. The chain combines TRBV10-2 with TRBJ2-1, with TRBD2 matching over 8 bases. The CDR3 loop spans 14 amino acids. CDR1 is WSHSY, CDR2 SAAADI, per germline. V was clipped by 4 bases and J by 9 bases; unmatched bases: 8.

The chain joins TRBV10-1 to TRBJ2-3; 8 positions agree with TRBD2. Germline V gene sequence: CDR1 WNHNN, CDR2 SYGVQD (reference sequence). Trimming took 8 bases from V and 1 from J; bases not matched to a gene: 8. The CDR3 sequence is 15 residues long. This chain's CDR3 is CASSSSGGGTDTQYF. The CDR3 coding sequence is TGCGCCAGCTCCTCCAGCGGGGGAGGCACAGATACGCAGTATTTT.

This clone occurred a few times. This chain connects TRBV10-1 to TRBJ1-1, with D hard to call. Trimming shortened V by 2 bases and J by 4 bases, and 14 bases separated the two germline ends. This CDR3 contains 15 residues. Germline V CDR1 and CDR2: WNHNN, SYGVQD (reference sequence). The DNA of the CDR3 is TGCGCCAGCAGTGAGGATGTCGGGATTACCACTGAAGCTTTCTTT. Translation: CASSEDVGITTEAFF.

The chain couples TRBV19 to TRBJ2-3; no firm D call. V lost 2 bases and J lost 6, with 12 bases in between. This CDR3 spans 14 amino acids. Germline V gene sequence: CDR1 LNHDA, CDR2 SQIVND (reference sequence). CDR3 coding DNA: TGTGCCAGTAGTATAAGACCCCTCGGGGATACGCAGTATTTT. Residues: CASSIRPLGDTQYF.

The chain joins TRBV5-1 to TRBJ1-1, with no clear D. Between the trimmed V and J ends, which lost 7 bases and 5 bases, there was a span of 6 bases. The CDR3 sequence is 10 residues long. In germline, CDR1 is SGHRS, CDR2 YFSETQ. CDR3 DNA: TGCGCCAGCCGCGGGACTGAAGCTTTCTTT. This translates into CASRGTEAFF. The complete variable domain, with remaining parts taken from reference TRBV5-1 and TRBJ1-1, reads KAGVTQTPRYLIKTRGQQVTLSCSPISGHRSVSWYQQTPGQGLQFLFEYFSETQRNKGNFPGRFSGRQFSNSRSEMNVSTLELGDSALYLCASRGTEAFFGQGTRLTVV.

V usage is TRBV24-1 and J usage is TRBJ2-2, with TRBD1 matching over 7 bases. The J segment lost 2 bases and the V segment lost 9 bases, leaving 17 bases of the junction unmatched. Germline CDR1 KGHDR, CDR2 SFDVKD. CDR3 length: 18 amino acids. CDR3 sequence reads: CATGERGGKGFNTGELFF. CDR3 bases: TGTGCCACCGGAGAAAGAGGGGGCAAGGGGTTTAACACCGGGGAGCTGTTTTTT.

The chain uses TRBV2 and TRBJ1-6; the match to TRBD1 covers 9 bases. Per germline, CDR1 SNHLY and CDR2 FYNNEI. This CDR3 has 15 amino acids. The ends lost 5 bases at V and 7 bases at J; junction bases unmatched: 6. The CDR3 DNA sequence: TGTGCCAGCAGTCTACAGGGGGCTGAGAATTCACCCCTCCACTTT. Its translation: CASSLQGAENSPLHF.

J is TRBJ1-3 and V is TRBV6-1, with no clear D. This CDR3 is built from 15 residues. Per germline, CDR1 MNHNS and CDR2 SASEGT. V was trimmed by 3 bases and J by 2 bases, leaving 11 bases between them. The CDR3 sequence is CASSEIVATGNTIYF. In DNA, the CDR3 is TGTGCCAGCAGTGAGATCGTGGCAACTGGAAACACCATATATTTT.

The rearrangement uses TRBV5-4 and TRBJ2-4, with a weak D call TRBD2 (6 bases). V lost 5 bases and J 8 bases, leaving 17 bases between the germline ends. Germline V lookup: CDR1 SGHNT, CDR2 YYREEE (reference sequence). CDR3 length: 14 amino acids. The CDR3 spells CASSSQDGGDIQYF. DNA of the CDR3: TGTGCCAGCAGTTCTCAGGACGGGGGTGACATTCAGTACTTC.

About this clone itself: Other DNA sequences in the sample encode the same CDR3. The rearrangement links TRBV27 to TRBJ2-5, with D uncertain. Germline CDR1 reads MNHEY; CDR2 reads SMNVEV (reference sequence). The ends were cut back, 0 bases at V and 5 bases at J, with 7 bases in the middle. This CDR3 is 13 amino acids long. The CDR3, as DNA: TGTGCCAGCAGTTTATCTGTTCGGGAGACCCAGTACTTC. Translating gives CASSLSVRETQYF.

The V call is TRBV14, the J call TRBJ1-6, with 9 bases aligning to TRBD1. Germline V gene sequence: CDR1 SGHDN, CDR2 FVKESK. The junction had 15 bases not matched to a gene; V was cut back by 4 bases and J by 14 bases. CDR3 length: 16 residues. In DNA form, the CDR3 reads TGTGCCAGCAGCCCGCAAACCGGGACAGGGCGGGTATCCCTCCACTTT. The encoded protein is CASSPQTGTGRVSLHF.

The chain is built from TRBV7-2 and TRBJ2-6; D gene unclear. Trimming stripped 4 bases from V and 5 bases from J, with 6 bases between. CDR3 length: 13 amino acids. Germline V gene data show CDR1 as SGHTA and CDR2 as FQGNSA. The CDR3 nucleotides read TGTGCCAGCAGCTCCACTTGGGCCAACGTCCTGACTTTC. Encoded protein: CASSSTWANVLTF.

This clone has a single count. V usage is TRBV5-4 and J usage is TRBJ1-6; possible D gene TRBD1, 6 bases. Trimming took 1 base from V and 8 from J, leaving 16 bases between them. Germline CDR1 reads SGHNT; CDR2 reads YYREEE (reference sequence). The CDR3 covers 16 residues. The CDR3 sequence: CASSLMKTGRDSPLHF. The DNA for the CDR3 is TGTGCCAGCAGCTTGATGAAGACAGGTCGGGATTCACCCCTCCACTTT.

The chain uses TRBV5-1 and TRBJ1-3; 7 bases are shared with TRBD1. Per the germline V gene, CDR1 is SGHRS and CDR2 is YFSETQ. The ends lost 6 bases at V and 0 bases at J; junction bases unmatched: 6. CDR3 length equals 15 residues. The CDR3 DNA reads TGCGCCAGCAAATCAACAGGGGACTCTGGAAACACCATATATTTT. Its translation: CASKSTGDSGNTIYF.

The chain recombines TRBV19 with TRBJ1-4; D is possibly TRBD1 (5 bases). Germline V gene lookup returns CDR1 LNHDA and CDR2 SQIVND (reference sequence). The CDR3 loop spans 17 amino acids. The V and J ends lost 2 bases and 2 bases respectively, with 15 bases between them. The CDR3: CASSILGRAGTNEKLFF. CDR3 bases: TGTGCCAGTAGTATACTCGGCAGGGCCGGGACTAATGAAAAACTGTTTTTT.